The clone carrying this T cell receptor (beta chain) was seen only a few times. The antigen is not known. TCRdb processed the reads anew with MiXCR; each CDR3 protein has one entry. This sample has approximately 730,000 distinct CDR3 sequences, with 25% to 30% found just once. With 10 bases clipped from V and 0 bases from J, the junction kept 8 bases outside the gene matches. The CDR3 loop spans 14 amino acids. The data belong to a study of T cell repertoires in cytomegalovirus infection. Study background: Well-studied HLA-B-restricted epitopes and recently identified HLA-C-restricted epitopes of CMV were both used in the study.

Findings of the study overall: Using cumulative public TCR beta family frequency, the authors identified those who carried CMV together with the relevant HLA. HLA-C-restricted CMV clonotypes gave the most frequent clonotype in two of eight donors.

Source: cultured CD8+ T cells from PBMCs, taken from culture after CMV antigen stimulation. The sequence was obtained from a human donor in good health (CMV status not recorded). Some clones in this sample may be carry-over from other donors' samples. V and J are TRBV12-3 or TRBV12-4 and TRBJ1-2, with TRBD1 identical over 7 bases. The CDR3 region is CATRQGITNYGYTF. The CDR3 nucleotides are TGTGCCACCAGACAGGGAATTACTAACTATGGCTACACCTTC.